This T cell receptor beta chain was sequenced in a study of identical twins. Healthy Caucasians alone served as donors. The CDR3 runs 14 residues. J was trimmed by 15 bases and V by 5 bases; bases with no gene match: 16. The germline CDR1 and CDR2 sequences are SGHTA and FQGNSA. Each cDNA held unique molecular identifiers, and template switching gave it a universal primer site. TCRdb ran MiXCR on the 5' RACE reads and lists one entry per CDR3 protein. The sample lists hundreds of thousands of distinct CDR3 sequences; 8.5% to 9.5% were seen once. Another study also made use of these data, one on yellow fever vaccine responses in identical twins. This second report adds: Reportedly, twins showed a vaccine T cell response that looked partly convergent and partly personalized.

The TCR sequence derives from a woman aged 18-30 years in good health. Input material: PBMCs. The chain is built from TRBV7-2 and TRBJ2-1; 7 bases line up with TRBD1. The CDR3 sequence is CASSPRRTGPEGFF. The CDR3 bases are TGTGCCAGCAGCCCTCGACGGACAGGCCCTGAGGGGTTCTTC.